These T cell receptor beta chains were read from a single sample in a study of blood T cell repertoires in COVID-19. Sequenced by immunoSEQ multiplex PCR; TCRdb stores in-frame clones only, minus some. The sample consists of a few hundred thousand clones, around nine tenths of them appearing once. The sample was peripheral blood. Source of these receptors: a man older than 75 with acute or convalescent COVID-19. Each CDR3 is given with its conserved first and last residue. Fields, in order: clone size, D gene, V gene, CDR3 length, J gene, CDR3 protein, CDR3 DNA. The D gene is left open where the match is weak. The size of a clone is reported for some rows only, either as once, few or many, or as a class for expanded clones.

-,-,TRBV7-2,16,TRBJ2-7,CASSVAVGGKGREQYF,TGTGCCAGCAGCGTAGCAGTTGGGGGGAAAGGGCGCGAGCAGTACTTC
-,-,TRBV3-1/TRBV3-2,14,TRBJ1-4,CASSQGRINEKLFF,TGTGCCAGCAGCCAAGGCAGAATCAATGAAAAACTGTTTTTT
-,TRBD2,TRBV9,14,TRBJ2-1,CASSVTSGGGEQFF,TGTGCCAGCAGCGTCACTAGCGGGGGGGGCGAGCAGTTCTTC
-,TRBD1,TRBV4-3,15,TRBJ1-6,CASSQGGQGGSPLHF,TGCGCCAGCAGCCAAGGAGGACAGGGGGGTTCACCCCTCCACTTT
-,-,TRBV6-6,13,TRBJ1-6,CASSPPDSRPLHF,TGTGCCAGCAGCCCCCCCGATTCTAGGCCCCTCCACTTT
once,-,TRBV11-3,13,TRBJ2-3,CASSLDLTDTQYF,TGTGCCAGCAGCTTAGATCTCACAGATACGCAGTATTTT
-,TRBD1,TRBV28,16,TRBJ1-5,CASSSPGTGPNQPQHF,TGTGCCAGCAGCTCTCCCGGGACAGGCCCTAATCAGCCCCAGCATTTT
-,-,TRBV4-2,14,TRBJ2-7,CASSQGAGSYEQYF,TGTGCCAGCAGCCAAGGGGCGGGATCCTACGAGCAGTACTTC
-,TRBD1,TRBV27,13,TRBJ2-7,CASRTGSSYEQYF,TGTGCCAGCCGGACAGGGAGCTCCTACGAGCAGTACTTC
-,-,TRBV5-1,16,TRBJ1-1,CASSLKASHGLTEAFF,TGCGCCAGCAGCTTGAAGGCATCACACGGACTCACTGAAGCTTTCTTT
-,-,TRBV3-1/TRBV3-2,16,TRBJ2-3,CASSQGRASGTDTQYF,TGTGCCAGCAGCCAAGGTCGAGCCTCAGGGACAGATACGCAGTATTTT
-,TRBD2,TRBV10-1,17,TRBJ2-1,CASSENWAGGDYNEQFF,TGCGCCAGCAGTGAGAATTGGGCGGGAGGGGATTACAATGAGCAGTTCTTC
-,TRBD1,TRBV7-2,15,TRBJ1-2,CASSSIQGARGGYTF,TGTGCCAGCAGCTCTATACAGGGGGCGCGTGGTGGCTACACCTTC
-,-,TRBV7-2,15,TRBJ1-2,CASSLFIGGEYGYTF,TGTGCCAGCAGCTTATTTATAGGGGGTGAATATGGCTACACCTTC
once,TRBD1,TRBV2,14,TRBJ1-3,CASSGQGTGNTIYF,TGTGCCAGCAGTGGACAGGGAACTGGAAACACCATATATTTT
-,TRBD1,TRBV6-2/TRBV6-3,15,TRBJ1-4,CASSLGGGRTEKLFF,TGTGCCAGCAGTTTAGGGGGCGGAAGAACTGAAAAACTGTTTTTT
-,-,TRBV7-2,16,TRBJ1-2,CASSLALSGSNYGYTF,TGTGCCAGCAGCTTAGCGCTTTCGGGGAGTAACTATGGCTACACCTTC
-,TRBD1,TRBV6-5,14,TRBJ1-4,CASRRTGENEKLFF,TGTGCCAGCAGGAGGACAGGGGAAAATGAAAAACTGTTTTTT
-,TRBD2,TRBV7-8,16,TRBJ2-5,CASKEVSGRGKETQYF,TGTGCCAGCAAAGAAGTTAGCGGGAGGGGCAAAGAGACCCAGTACTTC
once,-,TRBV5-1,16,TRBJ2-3,CASSLEVPSGTDTQYF,TGCGCCAGCAGCTTGGAGGTCCCGTCGGGGACAGATACGCAGTATTTT
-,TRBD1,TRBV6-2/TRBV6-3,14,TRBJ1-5,CASSYPTGNQPQHF,TGTGCCAGCAGTTATCCGACAGGGAATCAGCCCCAGCATTTT
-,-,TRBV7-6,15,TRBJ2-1,CASSLDRSSYNEQFF,TGTGCCAGCAGCTTAGACAGGAGCTCCTACAATGAGCAGTTCTTC
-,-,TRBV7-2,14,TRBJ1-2,CASSSTGANYGYTF,TGTGCCAGCAGCTCGACGGGAGCTAACTATGGCTACACCTTC
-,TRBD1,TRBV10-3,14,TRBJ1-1,CAISGGTGDREAFF,TGTGCCATCAGTGGAGGGACAGGGGACCGTGAAGCTTTCTTT
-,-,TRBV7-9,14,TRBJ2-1,CASSLPPGDNEQFF,TGTGCCAGCAGCTTACCCCCGGGGGACAATGAGCAGTTCTTC
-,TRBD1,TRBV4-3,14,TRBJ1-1,CASSQEQGITEAFF,TGCGCCAGCAGCCAGGAACAGGGGATCACTGAAGCTTTCTTT
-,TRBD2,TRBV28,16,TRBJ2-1,CASSYSGSFSYNEQFF,TGTGCCAGCAGTTATAGCGGGAGTTTCTCCTACAATGAGCAGTTCTTC
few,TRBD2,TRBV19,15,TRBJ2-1,CASSPSGRAFNEQFF,TGTGCCAGTAGTCCTAGCGGGAGGGCCTTCAATGAGCAGTTCTTC
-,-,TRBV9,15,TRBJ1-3,CASSVGLRSGNTIYF,TGTGCCAGCAGCGTAGGACTCCGCTCTGGAAACACCATATATTTT
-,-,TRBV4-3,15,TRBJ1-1,CASSQDRGQSLEAFF,TGCGCCAGCAGCCAAGATAGGGGCCAGAGCTTGGAAGCTTTCTTT
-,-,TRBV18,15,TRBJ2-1,CASSPPLIAKDEQFF,TGTGCCAGCTCACCACCGCTAATAGCGAAGGATGAGCAGTTCTTC
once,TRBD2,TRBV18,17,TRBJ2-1,CASSPPLLAGGRNEQFF,TGTGCCAGCTCACCACCGTTACTAGCGGGGGGGCGGAATGAGCAGTTCTTC
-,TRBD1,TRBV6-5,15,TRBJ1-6,CASREDRGYNSPLHF,TGTGCCAGCAGAGAGGACAGGGGATACAATTCACCCCTCCACTTT
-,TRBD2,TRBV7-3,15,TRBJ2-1,CASSTLAGTSNEQFF,TGTGCCAGCAGCACCCTAGCGGGGACATCCAATGAGCAGTTCTTC
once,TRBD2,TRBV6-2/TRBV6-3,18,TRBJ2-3,CASSPLLGREEYRDTQYF,TGTGCCAGCAGTCCCCTCCTGGGGCGGGAGGAGTACAGAGATACGCAGTATTTT
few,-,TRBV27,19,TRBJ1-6,CASSSYFGSGITGDSPLHF,TGTGCCAGCAGTTCATATTTTGGATCAGGGATAACTGGGGATTCACCCCTCCACTTT